The present T cell receptor beta chain was sequenced within a study of blood T cell repertoires in COVID-19. Produced via immunoSEQ multiplex PCR; TCRdb's table is partial and in-frame only. The sample carries about 220,000 clones, approximately 84% recorded once. The sequence was obtained from a man aged 40-49 years with active or convalescent COVID-19. Sequencing was performed on peripheral blood.

CDR3 in amino acids: CASSQATAYGYTF. The CDR3 bases are TGTGCCAGCAGCCAAGCGACAGCCTATGGCTACACCTTC. The rearrangement joins TRBV3-1 (or the pseudogene TRBV3-2) to TRBJ1-2; a weak D match, TRBD1 (5 bases). The CDR3 totals 13 residues. Per the germline V gene, CDR1 is LGHDT and CDR2 is YNNKEL (reference sequence). With 1 base removed from V and 4 bases from J, the gap between germline ends came to 7 bases.